The source of this TCR beta chain is a study of shared clonotypes between healthy human individuals. This CDR3 is built from 14 residues. V was pared by 1 base and J by 0 bases, with 6 bases between. Germline V CDR1 and CDR2: PRHDT, FYEKMQ (reference sequence). Naive CD8 cells lacked CD45RO, underwent positive selection for CCR7 and left out terminally differentiated effector memory CD45RA+ cells. Each replicate PCR on the sorted subsets used about 220 ng DNA (around 30,000 T cell genomes). Assay used: immunoSEQ multiplex PCR; TCRdb lists only in-frame clones, some missing. This repertoire shows over 2 million clones, about 95% found once; its top ten account for 1.1%.

The sequence came from a man between 18 and 35 years old in good health. The sequenced sample was naive CD8+ T cells sorted from blood. V usage is TRBV13 and J usage is TRBJ1-1; D is undetermined. The CDR3 is CASSLVSVNTEAFF. CDR3 in DNA: TGTGCCAGCAGCTTAGTTTCGGTGAACACTGAAGCTTTCTTT.